The 18 T cell receptor beta chains reported below all come from one sample, sequenced in a study of cytomegalovirus exposure and HLA in healthy donors. This PCR relied on a set of 60 Vbeta primers and 13 Jbeta primers. The method was immunoSEQ multiplex PCR; TCRdb's version includes in-frame clones alone and lacks a portion of them. The sample includes 150,000 to 200,000 clones, around three quarters seen only once; the top ten take about 1.9%. Sequenced: PBMCs. These receptors were obtained from a man aged 25-45 years in good health and CMV-seronegative.

The V call is TRBV30, the J call TRBJ1-2; 7 positions match TRBD1. The CDR3 covers 14 residues. The germline gives CDR1 GTSNPN, CDR2 SVGIG (reference sequence). V was pared by 2 bases and J by 4 bases, with 7 bases of the junction left unmatched. DNA of the CDR3: TGTGCCTGGAGTCGGGACAGAAACACCTATGGCTACACCTTC. Its translation: CAWSRDRNTYGYTF. The whole variable domain, filled in from reference TRBV30 and TRBJ1-2, reads SQTIHQWPATLVQPVGSPLSLECTVEGTSNPNLYWYRQAAGRGLQLLFYSVGIGQISSEVPQNLSASRPQDRQFILSSKKLLLSDSGFYLCAWSRDRNTYGYTFGSGTRLTVV.

This chain links TRBV5-1 with TRBJ2-7, with 8 positions matching TRBD2. The germline V gene encodes CDR1 SGHRS and CDR2 YFSETQ. The CDR3 covers 14 residues. Germline trimming cut 4 bases from V and 4 bases from J; bases unmatched to any gene: 7. The CDR3: CASSPGLADYEQYF. For the CDR3, the DNA is TGCGCCAGCAGCCCTGGACTAGCAGATTACGAGCAGTACTTC.

The chain recombines TRBV29-1 with TRBJ2-7, with TRBD2 matching 14 bases. Germline V gives CDR1 SQVTM, CDR2 ANQGSEA. V lost 2 bases to trimming and J lost 7 bases; unmatched junction nucleotides: 4. CDR3 size: 14 residues. The CDR3 loop reads CSVETGLAGVEQYF. The CDR3 DNA follows: TGCAGCGTTGAAACGGGACTAGCGGGAGTGGAGCAGTACTTC.

This chain joins TRBV7-6 and TRBJ1-1; tentatively, D is TRBD1 (5 bases). The germline V and J ends were trimmed by 3 bases and 0 bases, with 23 bases remaining between them. The germline CDR1 and CDR2 sequences are SGHVS and FNYEAQ. The CDR3 runs 19 residues. CDR3 amino acids: CASSFGGYFQSPMNTEAFF. The CDR3 DNA sequence: TGTGCCAGCAGCTTCGGGGGATATTTCCAATCCCCAATGAACACTGAAGCTTTCTTT.

A word on this clone: At the DNA level, this CDR3 is encoded by other sequences in the same sample as well. V and J are TRBV6-5 and TRBJ1-5; 7 nucleotides align to TRBD1. Unmatched junction bases numbered 7, after V lost 8 bases and J lost 6 bases. This CDR3 has 13 residues. The germline V gene has CDR1 MNHEY and CDR2 SVGAGI. In DNA form, the CDR3 reads TGTGCCAGCGGAACAGGGGTAAGTCAGCCCCAGCATTTT. It yields the protein CASGTGVSQPQHF.

V is TRBV10-3 and J is TRBJ1-2; 9 bases are shared with TRBD1. The CDR3 length is 13 residues. The germline CDR1 and CDR2 sequences are ENHRY and SYGVKD. The trim removed 6 bases at V and 7 bases at J, leaving 6 bases unmatched. CDR3 sequence (DNA): TGTGCCATCAGGCCGACGGACAGGGGTGGCTACACCTTC. Amino acids: CAIRPTDRGGYTF.

The CDR3 sequence is CASSAGWDRVSPQHF. CDR3 DNA: TGTGCCAGCAGTGCCGGGTGGGACAGGGTGTCGCCCCAGCATTTT. V is TRBV6-5 and J is TRBJ1-5; TRBD1 agrees at 9 bases. The trim removed 5 bases at V and 9 bases at J, leaving 11 bases unmatched. This CDR3 has 15 residues. Germline V gene data show CDR1 as MNHEY and CDR2 as SVGAGI.

The chain recombines TRBV7-3 with TRBJ1-5, with 9 bases identical to TRBD1. V lost 5 bases to trimming and J lost 2 bases; unmatched junction nucleotides: 7. CDR1 and CDR2 from the germline V gene are SGHTA and FQGTGA. The CDR3 length is 16 residues. In DNA form, the CDR3 reads TGTGCCAGCAGCAAATACAGGGGGCCCGGCAATCAGCCCCAGCATTTT. This sequence encodes CASSKYRGPGNQPQHF.

This clone showed up many times. The chain joins TRBV4-2 to TRBJ2-7; 14 bases are a match to TRBD2. CDR3 size: 16 residues. V lost 4 bases to trimming and J lost 3 bases; unmatched junction nucleotides: 5. CDR1 is LGHNA, CDR2 YNFKEQ, per germline. The CDR3 loop is CASSRRTSGRFYEQYF. The DNA of the CDR3 is TGTGCCAGCAGCCGACGGACTAGCGGGAGGTTCTACGAGCAGTACTTC.

This clone is medium-sized (0.01 to 0.1%). The chain recombines TRBV18 with TRBJ1-1; D not certain. The length of the CDR3 is 13 residues. V was shortened by 5 bases and J by 6 bases, with 13 bases between the two germline ends. CDR1 and CDR2 (germline): KGHSH, LQKENI. The CDR3 protein is CASSAGVGAEAFF. Here the CDR3 DNA reads TGTGCCAGCTCAGCGGGAGTCGGGGCTGAAGCTTTCTTT.

The CDR3 here is CASSPNRQLNQPQHF. CDR3 DNA sequence: TGTGCCAGCAGTCCCAATCGACAGCTCAATCAGCCCCAGCATTTT. V and J are TRBV27 and TRBJ1-5; perhaps TRBD1 as D (5 bases). The CDR3 is 15 amino acids. Trimming pared 5 bases from V and 3 bases from J, leaving 14 bases between. Germline values: CDR1 MNHEY, CDR2 SMNVEV (reference sequence).

The gene calls are TRBV2 and TRBJ2-3; 10 bases fit TRBD1. Germline CDR1 reads SNHLY; CDR2 reads FYNNEI. V lost 5 bases to trimming and J lost 4 bases; unmatched junction nucleotides: 6. This CDR3 has 15 amino acids. The CDR3: CASSPWTGGADTQYF. The DNA of the CDR3 is TGTGCCAGCAGTCCATGGACAGGGGGAGCAGATACGCAGTATTTT.

The chain has TRBV2 and TRBJ2-5; TRBD1 matches at 7 bases. CDR3 length: 14 amino acids. Per the germline V gene, CDR1 is SNHLY and CDR2 is FYNNEI. With 4 bases clipped from V and 3 bases from J, the junction kept 5 bases outside the gene matches. DNA of the CDR3: TGTGCCAGCAGTGCGTTGCAGGGGGAAGAGACCCAGTACTTC. Translated, it gives CASSALQGEETQYF.

V and J are TRBV5-1 and TRBJ2-7; D gene uncertain. Germline values: CDR1 SGHRS, CDR2 YFSETQ. The ends were cut back, 0 bases at V and 2 bases at J, with 12 bases in the middle. The CDR3 runs to 15 residues. The CDR3 loop reads CASSLDDTLTYEQYF. The CDR3 nucleotides are TGCGCCAGCAGCTTGGATGACACCCTAACCTACGAGCAGTACTTC.

In its sample, this clone was seen a few times. The chain carries TRBV6-1 and TRBJ1-5; no clear D. Between the trimmed V and J ends, which lost 6 bases and 0 bases, there was a span of 9 bases. Germline assignment: CDR1 MNHNS and CDR2 SASEGT. The CDR3 sequence is 14 residues long. Here the CDR3 DNA reads TGTGCCAGCAGAATGACTGATAGCAATCAGCCCCAGCATTTT. Protein: CASRMTDSNQPQHF.

This clone was seen once. This chain connects TRBV23-1 to TRBJ1-2, with 7 bases aligning to TRBD1. TRBV23-1 has ORF status, its function being uncertain. J was trimmed by 3 bases and V by 5 bases; bases with no gene match: 0. The CDR3 runs to 12 residues. CDR3 in amino acids: CASSGQDYGYTF. The CDR3 DNA reads as TGCGCCAGCAGTGGACAGGACTATGGCTACACCTTC.

The rearrangement uses TRBV5-1 and TRBJ2-2; 7 bases line up with TRBD1. The CDR3 is 14 amino acids. V lost 4 bases and J lost 7; bases outside the gene matches: 7. CDR1 is SGHRS and CDR2 is YFSETQ in the germline V gene. The CDR3 is CASSLGQAVGELFF. The CDR3 nucleotides are TGCGCCAGCAGCCTAGGACAGGCCGTCGGGGAGCTGTTTTTT.

This sequence joins TRBV5-4 and TRBJ2-2, with D unresolved. Germline CDR1 is SGHNT and CDR2 is YYREEE (reference sequence). There are 15 residues in the CDR3. Trimming stripped 4 bases from V and 7 bases from J, with 17 bases between. CDR3 residues: CASSADSDSNGELFF. The CDR3 DNA is TGTGCCAGCAGCGCTGACTCGGATTCAAACGGGGAGCTGTTTTTT. Full variable domain (outside the CDR3, taken from reference TRBV5-4 and TRBJ2-2): ETGVTQSPTHLIKTRGQQVTLRCSSQSGHNTVSWYQQALGQGPQFIFQYYREEENGRGNFPPRFSGLQFPNYSSELNVNALELDDSALYLCASSADSDSNGELFFGEGSRLTVL.